The 19 T cell receptor beta chains below all came from one sample that was sequenced in a study of T-cell memory formation after mild COVID-19. TCRdb re-derived calls from the 5' RACE reads in MiXCR, one entry per CDR3 protein. Here the sample spans over 350,000 distinct CDR3 sequences, approximately 15% being singletons. The sequenced sample consisted of PBMCs or a T cell subset sorted from them (not recorded which). The receptors here all came from a man aged 18-30 years who had mild COVID-19 (a few samples of this study predate the infection). Cell type and time point are not known.

The rearrangement uses TRBV5-1 and TRBJ1-1; no reliable D call. The CDR3 is 15 residues long. V dropped 1 base and J dropped 1 base, with 11 bases sitting between them. Germline values: CDR1 SGHRS, CDR2 YFSETQ. The CDR3 DNA reads as TGCGCCAGCAGCTTGATCGGGCCATCGAACACTGAAGCTTTCTTT. Translation: CASSLIGPSNTEAFF.

The V and J genes are TRBV5-1 and TRBJ2-3; 9 bases map to TRBD2. The V gene end was trimmed by 4 bases and the J gene end by 5 bases; junction bases not matched to a gene: 5. CDR3 length: 14 amino acids. Germline V CDR1 and CDR2: SGHRS, YFSETQ. CDR3 DNA sequence: TGCGCCAGCAGCAGCGGGACTAGCTTAGATACGCAGTATTTT. It yields the protein CASSSGTSLDTQYF.

The gene calls are TRBV7-2 and TRBJ2-5; 8 positions agree with TRBD2. The V segment lost 6 bases and the J segment 5 bases; nucleotides outside the gene matches: 11. Germline assignment: CDR1 SGHTA and CDR2 FQGNSA. The CDR3 contains 15 residues. As DNA, the CDR3 is TGTGCCAGCAGACGTAGTTTCGGGGGGGCGGAGACCCAGTACTTC. It encodes CASRRSFGGAETQYF.

This clonotype showed up many times. The chain employs TRBV10-3 and TRBJ2-3; D may correspond to TRBD1 or TRBD2 (5 bases each). The germline V gene encodes CDR1 ENHRY and CDR2 SYGVKD. Trimming left V 4 bases short and J 3 bases short, with 8 bases between. This CDR3 has 13 amino acids. CDR3: CAISGDGTDTQYF. For the CDR3, the DNA is TGTGCCATCAGTGGGGACGGGACAGATACGCAGTATTTT.

This clonotype was seen a handful of times. This chain uses TRBV30 with TRBJ2-3, with D perhaps matching TRBD1 or TRBD2 (5 bases each). The CDR3 runs 15 residues. Germline CDR1 GTSNPN, CDR2 SVGIG (reference sequence). The ends were cut back, 4 bases at V and 0 bases at J, with 14 bases in the middle. DNA for the CDR3: TGTGCCTGGAATTCGGCCGGGGCTAGCACAGATACGCAGTATTTT. Its translation: CAWNSAGASTDTQYF.

In this sample, this clonotype turned up many times. The gene calls are TRBV7-2 and TRBJ1-3; maybe TRBD1 (5 bases). CDR3 length: 14 residues. Trimming cost V 3 bases and J 4 bases, with 10 bases left between them. Looked up from germline, CDR1 is SGHTA and CDR2 is FQGNSA. The CDR3 region is CASSFSGSGNTIYF. CDR3 in DNA: TGTGCCAGCAGCTTTTCAGGGTCCGGAAACACCATATATTTT.

V and J are TRBV5-1 and TRBJ2-6; D is perhaps TRBD1 (5 bases). CDR3 length: 16 residues. Germline V CDR1 and CDR2: SGHRS, YFSETQ. Trimming cost V 4 bases and J 0 bases, with 11 bases left between them. The CDR3 here is CASSRGTDSGANVLTF. The CDR3 DNA follows: TGCGCCAGCAGCAGGGGTACGGACTCTGGGGCCAACGTCCTGACTTTC.

The chain couples TRBV5-1 to TRBJ2-5, with 14 bases fitting TRBD2. The germline CDR1 and CDR2 sequences are SGHRS and YFSETQ. Trimming took 4 bases from V and 6 from J; bases not matched to a gene: 5. This CDR3 contains 15 residues. The CDR3 region has the DNA TGCGCCAGCAGCCTAGGGACTAGCGGGGGCAAGACCCAGTACTTC. Translating it yields CASSLGTSGGKTQYF.

About this clonotype: The junction differs from germline at one of its ends, possibly a read error. The V and J genes are TRBV7-7 and TRBJ2-1, with 10 bases that match TRBD2. Germline CDR1 reads SSHAT; CDR2 reads FNYEAQ (reference sequence). This CDR3 spans 15 amino acids. The CDR3 reads CASSSSGGAHNEQFF. CDR3 in DNA: TGTGCTAGCAGCTCCAGCGGGGGGGCACACAATGAGCAGTTCTTC.

Only a few counts were recorded for this clonotype. The rearrangement joins TRBV7-3 to TRBJ2-2; D is uncertain. The CDR3 is 12 residues long. Per the germline V gene, CDR1 is SGHTA and CDR2 is FQGTGA. V lost 7 bases and J lost 3, with 6 bases in between. The CDR3, as DNA: TGTGCCAGCAAGAGTTACACCGGGGAGCTGTTTTTT. Translation gives CASKSYTGELFF.

This clonotype was counted between two and nine times. The chain couples TRBV20-1 to TRBJ2-4; D unclear. CDR3 length equals 13 residues. Germline CDR1 DFQATT, CDR2 SNEGSKA (reference sequence). This chain's CDR3 is CSVETLAKNIQYF. The DNA of the CDR3 is TGCAGCGTGGAAACCCTAGCCAAAAACATTCAGTACTTC.

This clonotype was counted a few times. It is unclear where the CDR3 begins or ends on the DNA, so no DNA is shown, and the CDR3 is as TCRdb lists it. This sequence joins TRBV21-1 and TRBJ2-1; TRBD2 is taken as the D call from the table, unchecked against the DNA. TRBV21-1 counts as a pseudogene. The CDR3 region is 17 residues in length, termini included. CDR3 amino acids: CASSNGEGSYDCNEQFF.

The chain is built from TRBV3-1 and TRBJ1-2; D gene ambiguous. Germline values: CDR1 LGHDT, CDR2 YNNKEL (reference sequence). V dropped 0 bases and J dropped 3 bases, with 8 bases sitting between them. The CDR3 spans 14 residues. CDR3 sequence reads: CASSQDSIDYGYTF. CDR3 DNA sequence: TGTGCCAGCAGCCAAGATAGCATAGACTATGGCTACACCTTC.

The chain employs TRBV7-8 and TRBJ1-1, with D possibly being TRBD1 (5 bases). The CDR3 length is 15 residues. Trimming removed 4 bases at V and 3 bases at J, with 15 bases between. Germline CDR1 reads SGHVS; CDR2 reads FQNEAQ. The CDR3 region is CASSSSGRVDTEAFF. The CDR3 nucleotides are TGTGCCAGCAGCTCCTCGGGACGCGTGGACACTGAAGCTTTCTTT.

The chain recombines TRBV12-3 or TRBV12-4 with TRBJ1-2; TRBD1 is a possible D gene (6 bases). The CDR3 runs to 16 residues. V was trimmed by 6 bases and J by 0 bases, leaving 17 bases between them. CDR3 sequence: CASSPLGGRTNYGYTF. The CDR3 DNA is TGTGCCAGCAGCCCATTAGGGGGACGGACTAACTATGGCTACACCTTC.

The chain employs TRBV6-4 and TRBJ1-1, with no clear D. Germline CDR1 reads MRHNA; CDR2 reads SNTAGT. Trimming removed 0 bases from V and 0 bases from J, with 2 bases in between. The CDR3 length is 13 residues. CDR3 residues: CASSDSMNTEAFF. The CDR3, as DNA: TGTGCCAGCAGTGACTCGATGAACACTGAAGCTTTCTTT.

This clonotype was counted at least ten times. The chain carries TRBV7-9 and TRBJ2-7, with TRBD1 identical over 9 bases. The CDR3 is 13 amino acids. Germline CDR1 SEHNR, CDR2 FQNEAQ (reference sequence). This CDR3 reads CASSPTGGYEQYV. The CDR3 bases are TGCGCCAGCAGCCCGACAGGGGGCTACGAGCAGTACGTC.

This chain links TRBV10-3 with TRBJ2-6, with a weak D call TRBD2 (6 bases). The V and J ends lost 6 bases and 0 bases respectively, with 12 bases between them. The CDR3 loop spans 16 amino acids. Germline V CDR1 and CDR2: ENHRY, SYGVKD. The CDR3 coding sequence is TGTGCCATCAGGGAGGGGCACAGCTCTGGGGCCAACGTCCTGACTTTC. This sequence encodes CAIREGHSSGANVLTF.

This rearrangement joins TRBV7-9 to TRBJ2-2; possibly TRBD2 for D (5 bases). Germline V lookup: CDR1 SEHNR, CDR2 FQNEAQ (reference sequence). The CDR3 extends over 16 amino acids. Trimming removed 4 bases from V and 0 bases from J, with 12 bases in between. The CDR3 sequence: CASSSPGLANTGELFF. The CDR3 DNA reads TGTGCCAGCAGCTCACCAGGACTGGCGAACACCGGGGAGCTGTTTTTT.